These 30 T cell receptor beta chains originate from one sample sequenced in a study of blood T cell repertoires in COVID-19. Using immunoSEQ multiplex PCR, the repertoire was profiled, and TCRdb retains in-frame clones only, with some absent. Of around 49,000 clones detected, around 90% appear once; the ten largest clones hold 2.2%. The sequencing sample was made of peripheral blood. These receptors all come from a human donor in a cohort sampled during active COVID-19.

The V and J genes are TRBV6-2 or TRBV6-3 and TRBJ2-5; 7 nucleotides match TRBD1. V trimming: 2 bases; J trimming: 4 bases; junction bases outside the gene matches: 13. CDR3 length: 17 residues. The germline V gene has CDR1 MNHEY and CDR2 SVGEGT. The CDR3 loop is CASSYLSQGVFSETQYF. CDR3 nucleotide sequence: TGTGCCAGCAGTTACCTTTCTCAGGGGGTATTTTCAGAGACCCAGTACTTC.

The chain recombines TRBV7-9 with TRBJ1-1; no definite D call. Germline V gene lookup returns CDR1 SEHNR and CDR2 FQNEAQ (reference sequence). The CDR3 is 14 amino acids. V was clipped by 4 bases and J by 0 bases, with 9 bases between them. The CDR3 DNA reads TGTGCCAGCAGCTCCGCCGCAGTGAACACTGAAGCTTTCTTT. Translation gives CASSSAAVNTEAFF.

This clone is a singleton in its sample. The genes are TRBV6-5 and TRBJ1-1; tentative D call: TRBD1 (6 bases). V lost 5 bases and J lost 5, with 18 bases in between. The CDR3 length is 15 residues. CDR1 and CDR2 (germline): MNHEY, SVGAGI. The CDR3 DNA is TGTGCCAGCAGTCGAGACGCGGGGGGCTGGACTGAAGCTTTCTTT. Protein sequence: CASSRDAGGWTEAFF.

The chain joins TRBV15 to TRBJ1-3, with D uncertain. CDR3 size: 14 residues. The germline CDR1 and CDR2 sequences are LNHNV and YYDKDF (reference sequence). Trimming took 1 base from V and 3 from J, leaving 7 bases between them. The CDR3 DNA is TGTGCCACCAGCAGAGCGGGGTTTGGAAACACCATATATTTT. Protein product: CATSRAGFGNTIYF.

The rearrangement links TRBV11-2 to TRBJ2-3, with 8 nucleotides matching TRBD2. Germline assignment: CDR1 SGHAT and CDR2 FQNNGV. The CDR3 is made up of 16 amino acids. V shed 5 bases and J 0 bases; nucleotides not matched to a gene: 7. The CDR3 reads CASSGVGGGSTDTQYF. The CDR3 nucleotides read TGTGCCAGCAGCGGAGTGGGCGGGGGGAGCACAGATACGCAGTATTTT. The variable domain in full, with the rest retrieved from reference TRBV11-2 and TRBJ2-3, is EAGVAQSPRYKIIEKRQSVAFWCNPISGHATLYWYQQILGQGPKLLIQFQNNGVVDDSQLPKDRFSAERLKGVDSTLKIQPAKLEDSAVYLCASSGVGGGSTDTQYFGPGTRLTVL.

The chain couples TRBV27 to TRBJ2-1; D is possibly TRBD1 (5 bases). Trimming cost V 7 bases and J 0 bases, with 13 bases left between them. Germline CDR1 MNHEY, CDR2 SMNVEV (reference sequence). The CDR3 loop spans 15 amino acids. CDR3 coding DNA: TGTGCCAGCACAGTACTGGGGCCCTCCTACAATGAGCAGTTCTTC. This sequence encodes CASTVLGPSYNEQFF.

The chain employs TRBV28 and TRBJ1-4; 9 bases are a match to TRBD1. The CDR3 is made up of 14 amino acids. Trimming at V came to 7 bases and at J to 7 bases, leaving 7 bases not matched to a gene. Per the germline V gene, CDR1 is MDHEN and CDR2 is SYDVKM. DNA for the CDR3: TGTGCCAGCAACCTAAACAGGGGGCGTGAAAAACTGTTTTTT. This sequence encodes CASNLNRGREKLFF.

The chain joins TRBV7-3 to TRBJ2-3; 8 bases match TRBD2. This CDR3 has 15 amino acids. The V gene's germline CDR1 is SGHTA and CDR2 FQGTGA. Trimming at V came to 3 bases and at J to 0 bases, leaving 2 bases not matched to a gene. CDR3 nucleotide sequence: TGTGCCAGCAGCTTGAGCGGGAGTAGCACAGATACGCAGTATTTT. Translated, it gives CASSLSGSSTDTQYF.

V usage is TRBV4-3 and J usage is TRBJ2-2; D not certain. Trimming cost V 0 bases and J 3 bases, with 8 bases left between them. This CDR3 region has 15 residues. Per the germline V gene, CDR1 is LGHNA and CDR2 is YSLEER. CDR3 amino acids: CASSQDPTYTGELFF. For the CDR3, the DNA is TGCGCCAGCAGCCAAGATCCGACTTACACCGGGGAGCTGTTTTTT.

The CDR3 protein is CASSPRGAGGKYEQYF. The CDR3 nucleotides are TGTGCCAGCAGCCCCCGGGGGGCGGGAGGGAAATACGAGCAGTACTTC. The chain is built from TRBV7-8 and TRBJ2-7; 9 bases match TRBD2. Germline V lookup: CDR1 SGHVS, CDR2 FQNEAQ. With V trimmed by 5 bases and J by 4 bases, 12 bases remained unmatched. The CDR3 is 16 residues long.

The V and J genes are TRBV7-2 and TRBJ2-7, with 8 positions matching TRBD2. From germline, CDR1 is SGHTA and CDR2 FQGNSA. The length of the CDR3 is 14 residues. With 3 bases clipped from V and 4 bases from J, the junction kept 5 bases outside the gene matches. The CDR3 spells CASSFWTGGYEQYF. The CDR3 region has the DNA TGTGCCAGCAGCTTTTGGACGGGAGGGTACGAGCAGTACTTC.

For the CDR3, the DNA is TGTGCCTGGAGTGTAACAGGGGGCATCGCAGATACGCAGTATTTT. Its translation is CAWSVTGGIADTQYF. The genes are TRBV30 and TRBJ2-3, with TRBD1 matching over 9 bases. This CDR3 is built from 15 residues. Germline V gene lookup returns CDR1 GTSNPN and CDR2 SVGIG (reference sequence). The V gene end was trimmed by 0 bases and the J gene end by 4 bases; junction bases not matched to a gene: 5.

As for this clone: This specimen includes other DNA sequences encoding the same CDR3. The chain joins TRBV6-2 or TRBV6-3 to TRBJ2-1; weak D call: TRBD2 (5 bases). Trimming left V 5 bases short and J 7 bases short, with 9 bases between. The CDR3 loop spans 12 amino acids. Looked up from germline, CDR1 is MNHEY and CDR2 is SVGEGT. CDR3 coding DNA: TGTGCCAGCAGTAAACTAGGGAATGAGCAGTTCTTC. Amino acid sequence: CASSKLGNEQFF.

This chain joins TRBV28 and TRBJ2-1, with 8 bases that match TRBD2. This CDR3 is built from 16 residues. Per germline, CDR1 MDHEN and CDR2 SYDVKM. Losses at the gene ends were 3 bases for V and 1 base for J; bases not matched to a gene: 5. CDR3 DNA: TGTGCCAGCAGTTTTAATGGCGGGAGGTCCTACAATGAGCAGTTCTTC. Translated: CASSFNGGRSYNEQFF.

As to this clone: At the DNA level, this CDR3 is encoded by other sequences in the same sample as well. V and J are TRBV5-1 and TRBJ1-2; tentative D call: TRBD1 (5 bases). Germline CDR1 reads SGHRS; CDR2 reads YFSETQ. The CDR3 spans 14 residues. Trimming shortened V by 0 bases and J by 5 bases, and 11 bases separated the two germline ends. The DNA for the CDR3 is TGCGCCAGCAGCTTGGCCTTAGGGGTATATGGCTACACCTTC. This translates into CASSLALGVYGYTF.

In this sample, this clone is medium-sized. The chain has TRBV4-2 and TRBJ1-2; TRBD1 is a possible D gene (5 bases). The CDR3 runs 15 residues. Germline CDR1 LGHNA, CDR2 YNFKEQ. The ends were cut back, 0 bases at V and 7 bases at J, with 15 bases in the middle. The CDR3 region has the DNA TGTGCCAGCAGCCAAGATCTTCCAGGGTCGGGTGGCTACACCTTC. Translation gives CASSQDLPGSGGYTF.

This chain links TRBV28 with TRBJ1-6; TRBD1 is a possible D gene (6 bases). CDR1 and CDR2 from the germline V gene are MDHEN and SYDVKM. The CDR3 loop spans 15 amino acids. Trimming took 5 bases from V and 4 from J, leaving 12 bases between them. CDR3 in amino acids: CASSPRDTYNSPLHF. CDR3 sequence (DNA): TGTGCCAGCAGTCCCCGGGACACGTATAATTCACCCCTCCACTTT.

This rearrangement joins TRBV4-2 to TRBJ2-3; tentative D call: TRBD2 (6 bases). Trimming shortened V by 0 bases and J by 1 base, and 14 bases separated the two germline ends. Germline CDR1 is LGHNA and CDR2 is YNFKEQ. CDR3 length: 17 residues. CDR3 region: CASSQDRGTLGTDTQYF. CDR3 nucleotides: TGTGCCAGCAGCCAAGATCGGGGGACGTTGGGCACAGATACGCAGTATTTT.

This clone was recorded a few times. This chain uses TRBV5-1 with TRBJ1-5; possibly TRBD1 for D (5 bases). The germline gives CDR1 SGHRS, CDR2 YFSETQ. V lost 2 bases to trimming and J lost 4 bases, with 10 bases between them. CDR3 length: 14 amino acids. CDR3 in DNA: TGCGCCAGCAGCTTATGGGGGGTTAATCAGCCCCAGCATTTT. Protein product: CASSLWGVNQPQHF. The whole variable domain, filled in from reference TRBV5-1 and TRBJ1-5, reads KAGVTQTPRYLIKTRGQQVTLSCSPISGHRSVSWYQQTPGQGLQFLFEYFSETQRNKGNFPGRFSGRQFSNSRSEMNVSTLELGDSALYLCASSLWGVNQPQHFGDGTRLSIL.

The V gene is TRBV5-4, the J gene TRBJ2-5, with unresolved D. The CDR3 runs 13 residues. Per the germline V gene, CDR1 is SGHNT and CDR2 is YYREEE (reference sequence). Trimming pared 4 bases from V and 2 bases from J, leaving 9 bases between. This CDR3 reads CASSTDWQETQYF. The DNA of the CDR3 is TGTGCCAGCAGCACCGACTGGCAAGAGACCCAGTACTTC. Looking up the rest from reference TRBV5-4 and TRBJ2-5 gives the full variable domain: ETGVTQSPTHLIKTRGQQVTLRCSSQSGHNTVSWYQQALGQGPQFIFQYYREEENGRGNFPPRFSGLQFPNYSSELNVNALELDDSALYLCASSTDWQETQYFGPGTRLLVL.

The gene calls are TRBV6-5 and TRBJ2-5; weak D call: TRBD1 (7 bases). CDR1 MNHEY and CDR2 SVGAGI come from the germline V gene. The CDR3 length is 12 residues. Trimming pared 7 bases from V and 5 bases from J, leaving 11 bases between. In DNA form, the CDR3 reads TGTGCCAGCAAGACAGGGAGGGAGACCCAGTACTTC. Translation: CASKTGRETQYF.

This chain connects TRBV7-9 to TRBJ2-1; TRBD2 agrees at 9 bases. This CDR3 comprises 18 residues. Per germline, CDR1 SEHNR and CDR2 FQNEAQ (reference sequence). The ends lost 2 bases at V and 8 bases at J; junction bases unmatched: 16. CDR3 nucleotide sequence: TGTGCCAGCAGCTTAAAAAGGTGGCGGGAGGGCCCTCCCGATGAGCAGTTCTTC. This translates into CASSLKRWREGPPDEQFF.

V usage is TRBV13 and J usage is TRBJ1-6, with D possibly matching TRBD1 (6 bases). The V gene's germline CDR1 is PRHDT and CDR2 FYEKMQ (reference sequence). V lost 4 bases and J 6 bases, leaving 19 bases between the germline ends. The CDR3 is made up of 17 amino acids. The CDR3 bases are TGTGCCAGCAGCTCCGAAGGGGGTGAATTCGGTAATTCACCCCTCCACTTT. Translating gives CASSSEGGEFGNSPLHF.

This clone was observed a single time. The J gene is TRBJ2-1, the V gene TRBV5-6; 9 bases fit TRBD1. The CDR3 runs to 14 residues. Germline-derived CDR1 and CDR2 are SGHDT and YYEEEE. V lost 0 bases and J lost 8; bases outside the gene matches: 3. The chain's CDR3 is CASSLDTGGDEQFF. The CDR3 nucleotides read TGTGCCAGCAGCTTGGATACAGGGGGCGATGAGCAGTTCTTC.

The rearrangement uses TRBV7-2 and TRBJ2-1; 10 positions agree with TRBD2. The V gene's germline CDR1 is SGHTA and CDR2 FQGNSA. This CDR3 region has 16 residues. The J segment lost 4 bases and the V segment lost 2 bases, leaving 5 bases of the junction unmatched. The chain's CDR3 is CASSLKSGRVYNEQFF. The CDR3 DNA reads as TGTGCCAGCAGCTTAAAGAGCGGGAGGGTTTACAATGAGCAGTTCTTC.

The CDR3 DNA reads TGTGCCAGCAGGGTACAGGGGGTATCCTCTGGAAACACCATATATTTT. Protein: CASRVQGVSSGNTIYF. The V call is TRBV6-6, the J call TRBJ1-3; 8 nucleotides agree with TRBD1. Germline CDR1 is MNHNY and CDR2 is SVGAGI (reference sequence). Trimming took 6 bases from V and 0 from J; bases not matched to a gene: 7. This CDR3 contains 16 residues.

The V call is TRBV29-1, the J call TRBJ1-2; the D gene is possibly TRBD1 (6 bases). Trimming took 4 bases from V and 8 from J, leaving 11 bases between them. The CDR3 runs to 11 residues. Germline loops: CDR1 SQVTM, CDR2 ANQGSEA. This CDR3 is CSVGQVGGYTF. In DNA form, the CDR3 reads TGCAGCGTTGGACAGGTTGGGGGCTACACCTTC.

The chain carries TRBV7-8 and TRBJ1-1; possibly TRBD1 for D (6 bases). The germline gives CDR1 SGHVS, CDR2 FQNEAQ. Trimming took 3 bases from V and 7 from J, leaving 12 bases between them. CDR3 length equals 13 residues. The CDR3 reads CASSFRGGNEAFF. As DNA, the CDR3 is TGTGCCAGCAGCTTCCGGGGGGGCAATGAAGCTTTCTTT.

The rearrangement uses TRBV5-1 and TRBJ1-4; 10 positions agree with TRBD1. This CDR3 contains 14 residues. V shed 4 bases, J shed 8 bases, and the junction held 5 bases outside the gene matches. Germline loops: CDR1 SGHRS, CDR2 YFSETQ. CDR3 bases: TGCGCCAGCAGCCCGACAGGGGGCGTCGAAAAACTGTTTTTT. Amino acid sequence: CASSPTGGVEKLFF.

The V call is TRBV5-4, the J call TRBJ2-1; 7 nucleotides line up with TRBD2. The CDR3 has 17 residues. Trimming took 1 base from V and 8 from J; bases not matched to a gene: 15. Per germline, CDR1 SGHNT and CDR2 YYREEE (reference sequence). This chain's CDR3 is CASSLRSGGAGQYEQFF. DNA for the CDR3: TGTGCCAGCAGCTTGAGGTCGGGGGGAGCGGGTCAGTATGAGCAGTTCTTC.